The rows below give T cell receptor beta chains drawn from one sample of a study of blood T cell repertoires in COVID-19. Measured with immunoSEQ multiplex PCR; TCRdb has only the in-frame clones, and not every one. Of hundreds of thousands of clones in the sample, 85% to 90% were seen once. Sequencing input: peripheral blood. The origin of the receptors is an elderly man with acute or convalescent COVID-19. Each CDR3 is given with its conserved first and last residue. A D gene is named only where the DNA matches it firmly. Only some rows state a clone size, as once, few, many or a class for expanded clones.

v_gene	d_gene	abundance	j_gene	CDR3nt	CDR3aa
TRBV19	.	.	TRBJ2-2	TGTGCCAGTAGTCACAGGCGGAACACCGGGGAGCTGTTTTTT	CASSHRRNTGELFF
TRBV6-2/TRBV6-3	TRBD1	.	TRBJ1-2	TGTGCCAGCAGCCGACAGGGCAACTATGGCTACACCTTC	CASSRQGNYGYTF
TRBV7-9	.	.	TRBJ1-4	TGTGCCAGCAGCTCCACTGTCGGGGGGTCTGAAAAAATACTGTTTTTT	CASSSTVGGSEKILFF
TRBV7-9	.	once	TRBJ1-2	TGTGCCAGCAGCCCGAATTCCCAGGGGCGCGGCTACACCTTC	CASSPNSQGRGYTF
TRBV1	.	.	TRBJ1-5	TGCACCAGCAGCCAAGGCCGGACAGGGAGGTCTGGGCAGCCCCAGCATTTT	CTSSQGRTGRSGQPQHF
TRBV28	.	.	TRBJ2-1	TGTGCCAGCAGTGGGTCCGAAGCGGGCTCCTACAATGAGCAGTTCTTC	CASSGSEAGSYNEQFF
TRBV19	TRBD1	.	TRBJ2-3	TGTGCCAGCCAGACAGGGGGCGGAGGGGTAGATACGCAGTATTTT	CASQTGGGGVDTQYF
TRBV6-5	TRBD2	.	TRBJ2-1	TGTGCCAGCAGTTACCTTAGCGGGAGGAGCAACAATGAGCAGTTCTTC	CASSYLSGRSNNEQFF
TRBV7-2	.	once	TRBJ2-3	TGTGCCAGCAGCCTCGGGCGGGGCACAGATACGCAGTATTTT	CASSLGRGTDTQYF
TRBV9	.	.	TRBJ2-5	TGTGCCAGCAGCGTAGCTGGCAGGAGGGAGACCCAGTACTTC	CASSVAGRRETQYF
TRBV18	.	.	TRBJ1-6	TGTGCCAGCTCACCAGCGACAGTTAATTCACCCCTCCACTTT	CASSPATVNSPLHF
TRBV18	.	.	TRBJ1-1	TGTGCCAGCTCACCTAGACAGATGAACACCGAAGCTTTCTTT	CASSPRQMNTEAFF
TRBV18	.	.	TRBJ1-1	TGTGCCAGCTCACCAGACAGCTATAACACTGAAGCTTTCTTT	CASSPDSYNTEAFF
TRBV5-1	.	.	TRBJ1-5	TGCGCCAGCCCGCAGAGGTTAAATCAGCCCCAGCATTTT	CASPQRLNQPQHF
TRBV9	TRBD1	.	TRBJ2-1	TGTGCCAGCAGCGTAGAGGGACAGGGCAAAGAGCTCCTCTTC	CASSVEGQGKELLF
TRBV7-2	.	.	TRBJ1-4	TGTGCCAGCAGCCCGGGCGGGACCTATGAAAAACTGTTTTTT	CASSPGGTYEKLFF
TRBV29-1	.	.	TRBJ2-3	TGCAGCGTTGCCTTCGGGGTGACAGATACGCAGTATTTT	CSVAFGVTDTQYF
TRBV11-2	TRBD2	.	TRBJ2-5	TGTGCCAGCAGCGGGACTAGCGGGAGTATAGAGACCCAGTACTTC	CASSGTSGSIETQYF
TRBV21-1	.	.	TRBJ2-7	TGTGCCAGCAGCAAACTTTGGCTAGCGGGGAAGAGCTCCTACGAGCAGTACTTC	CASSKLWLAGKSSYEQYF
TRBV6-5	.	few	TRBJ1-2	TGTGCCAGCAGTTCCACAGGGAATAGCTACACCTTC	CASSSTGNSYTF
TRBV7-3	TRBD2	once	TRBJ2-1	TGTGCCAGCAGCTCCCGGACTAGCGGGAGCTTCTTATACAATGAGCAGTTCTTC	CASSSRTSGSFLYNEQFF
TRBV18	TRBD2	.	TRBJ2-5	TGTGCCAGCTCACCACCGGATCGAGCGGGAGGGGAACAAGAGACCCAGTACTTC	CASSPPDRAGGEQETQYF
TRBV7-3	.	.	TRBJ1-2	TGTGCCAGCAGCCAAGCACAGGGATGGGCGAGCGGCTACACCTTC	CASSQAQGWASGYTF
TRBV6-2/TRBV6-3	.	.	TRBJ1-5	TGTGCCAGCAGTTACGGCGGGCCGGGCAATCAGCCCCAGCATTTT	CASSYGGPGNQPQHF
TRBV7-2	.	.	TRBJ1-2	TGTGCCAGCAGCTTAGGCCCAGGGTCCTATGGCTACACCTTC	CASSLGPGSYGYTF
TRBV7-9	TRBD2	.	TRBJ2-3	TGTGCCAGCAGCTTAGCGGAGCTAGCGGGAGCCACAGATACGCAGTATTTT	CASSLAELAGATDTQYF
TRBV7-6	TRBD2	.	TRBJ2-3	TGTGCCAGCAGCGGTTCCGGGACTAGGAGGATCGATACGCAGTATTTT	CASSGSGTRRIDTQYF
TRBV2	TRBD1	.	TRBJ1-6	TGTGCCAGCACCGGACAGGCGGATAATTCACCCCTCCACTTT	CASTGQADNSPLHF
TRBV21-1	.	.	TRBJ2-1	TGTGCCAGCAGCAAAGGTCCCGGGACAGGGACCTACAATGAGCAGTTCTTC	CASSKGPGTGTYNEQFF
TRBV6-6	.	.	TRBJ1-6	TGTGCCAGCTTCCGCGGGGCAGGGTCAAATTCACCCCTCCACTTT	CASFRGAGSNSPLHF
TRBV28	TRBD1	.	TRBJ1-2	TGTGCCAGCAGTTACCCCCGGGACAGTAGCCTCTATGGCTACACCTTC	CASSYPRDSSLYGYTF
TRBV2	TRBD1	.	TRBJ2-3	TGTGCCAGCAGAGGGGGCGTCAGCACAGATACGCAGTATTTT	CASRGGVSTDTQYF
TRBV28	TRBD1	.	TRBJ1-3	TGTGCCAGCAGTTCAACCGGGACAGGGACAGGAAACACCATATATTTT	CASSSTGTGTGNTIYF
TRBV9	.	.	TRBJ1-1	TGTGCCAGCAGCGTGGGGTTCTATGGGGGACTCGCTGAAGCTTTCTTT	CASSVGFYGGLAEAFF
TRBV7-3	TRBD1	few	TRBJ2-7	TGTGCCAGCAGCTTACAGACAGGGGAGTACGAGCAGTACTTC	CASSLQTGEYEQYF
TRBV3-1/TRBV3-2	.	.	TRBJ2-1	TGTGCCAGCGGGGGGGCCCACTACAATGAGCAGTTCTTC	CASGGAHYNEQFF
TRBV19	TRBD1	few	TRBJ1-5	TGTGCCAGTATTAGCTGGGGACAGCAAAAAAATCAGCCCCAGCATTTT	CASISWGQQKNQPQHF
TRBV19	.	.	TRBJ1-6	TGTGCCAGTAGTATAGTAGGGCCAGCGGGTCCGGCTTCACCCCTCCACTTT	CASSIVGPAGPASPLHF
TRBV7-3	.	.	TRBJ2-7	TGTGCCAGCAGCCTCGAGGGCCACCGGGAGCAGTACTTC	CASSLEGHREQYF
TRBV28	.	.	TRBJ2-5	TGTGCCAGCAGCCAAGGGACACTGATAGGTGGGACCCAGTACTTC	CASSQGTLIGGTQYF
TRBV12-5	TRBD1	.	TRBJ2-5	TGTGCTAGTGGTCAAGGACAGGGGGCGATTCAGACCCAGTACTTC	CASGQGQGAIQTQYF
TRBV3-1/TRBV3-2	TRBD2	.	TRBJ2-3	TGTGCCAGCAGTCTACTAGCGGGGAAAGATACGCAGTATTTT	CASSLLAGKDTQYF
TRBV6-6	TRBD1	.	TRBJ1-5	TGTGCCAGCAGTCCCCGGACAGGGCTTCAAGGAAGGGGCAATCAGCCCCAGCATTTT	CASSPRTGLQGRGNQPQHF
TRBV28	.	once	TRBJ1-1	TGTGCCAGTCAGGGGTGGAACACTGAAGCTTTCTTT	CASQGWNTEAFF
TRBV12-3/TRBV12-4	.	.	TRBJ2-7	TGTGCCAGCAGCCGGCAGGGATACGAGCAGTACTTC	CASSRQGYEQYF
TRBV5-4	TRBD1	.	TRBJ2-3	TGTGCCAGCAGCACCGGGACAGGGAGCACAGATACGCAGTATTTT	CASSTGTGSTDTQYF
TRBV29-1	TRBD1	.	TRBJ2-7	TGCAGCGTTGGAGGGGGAACAGGGGCCTACGAGCAGTACTTC	CSVGGGTGAYEQYF
TRBV4-1	TRBD2	.	TRBJ2-1	TGCGCCAGCAGCCAACCTAGGGGACTAGCGGGAGAAGACAATGAGCAGTTCTTC	CASSQPRGLAGEDNEQFF
TRBV6-1	.	.	TRBJ2-6	TGTGCCAGCAGTGAGTTGTCGTCTGGGGCCAACGTCCTGACTTTC	CASSELSSGANVLTF
TRBV19	.	.	TRBJ2-6	TGTGCCAGTAGAATCCAGGGTGCCAACGTCCTGACTTTC	CASRIQGANVLTF
TRBV4-2	.	.	TRBJ1-2	TGTGCCAGCAGCCAAGGCCTAAGTAGCTACACCTTC	CASSQGLSSYTF